This TCR beta chain originates from a study of T-cell reconstitution after alpha-beta-depleted transplantation in children. A TCRbeta library incorporating unique molecular identifiers was prepared. A single record per CDR3 protein comes from TCRdb applying MiXCR to the PCR reads. Of about 370,000 distinct CDR3 sequences listed, over 20% are singletons. The CDR3 extends over 15 amino acids. V gave up 7 bases and J gave up 5 bases; unmatched junction bases: 12. The germline CDR1 and CDR2 sequences are SGHVS and FNYEAQ. This clonotype was counted between two and nine times. This TCR derives from a human donor who donated a stem cell graft to a child with acute myeloid leukemia. V usage is TRBV7-6 and J usage is TRBJ2-3; 7 bases are a match to TRBD2. The starting material was PBMCs from the stem cell graft donor, obtained from the stem cell graft. The CDR3 DNA sequence: TGTGCCAGCACCCAGTTGGGACTAACCCTAGATACGCAGTATTTT. Its translation is CASTQLGLTLDTQYF.